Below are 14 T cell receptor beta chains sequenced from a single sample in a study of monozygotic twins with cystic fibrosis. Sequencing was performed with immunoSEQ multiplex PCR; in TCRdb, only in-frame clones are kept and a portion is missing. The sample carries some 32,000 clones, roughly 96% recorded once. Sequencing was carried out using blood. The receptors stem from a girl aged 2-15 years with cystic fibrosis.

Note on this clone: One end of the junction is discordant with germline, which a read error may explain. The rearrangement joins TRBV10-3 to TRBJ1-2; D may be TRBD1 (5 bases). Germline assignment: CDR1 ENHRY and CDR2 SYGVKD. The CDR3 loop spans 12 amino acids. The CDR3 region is CAISESLSRASF. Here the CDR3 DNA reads TGTGCCATCAGTGAGTCGCTCTCCAGGGCATCCTTC.

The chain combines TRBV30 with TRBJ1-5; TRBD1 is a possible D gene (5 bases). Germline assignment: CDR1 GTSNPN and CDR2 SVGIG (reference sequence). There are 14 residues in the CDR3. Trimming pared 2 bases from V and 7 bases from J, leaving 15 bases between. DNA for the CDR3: TGTGCCTGGAGTTCTGGCAGGGATGGCCAGCCCCAGCATTTT. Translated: CAWSSGRDGQPQHF.

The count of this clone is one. The CDR3 DNA reads TGCGCCAGCAGCCAAGTAGTTGGGGTGGCTGAAGCTTTCTTT. Translating gives CASSQVVGVAEAFF. V usage is TRBV4-1 and J usage is TRBJ1-1, with D uncertain. The CDR3 consists of 14 residues. Germline V gene lookup returns CDR1 MGHRA and CDR2 YSYEKL. V lost 1 base and J 6 bases, leaving 12 bases between the germline ends.

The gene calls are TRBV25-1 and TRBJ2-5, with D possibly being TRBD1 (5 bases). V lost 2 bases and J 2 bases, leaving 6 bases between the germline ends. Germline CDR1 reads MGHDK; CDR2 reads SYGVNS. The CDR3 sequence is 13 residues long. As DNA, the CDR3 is TGTGCCAGCAGTGAACGACAGCAAGAGACCCAGTACTTC. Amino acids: CASSERQQETQYF.

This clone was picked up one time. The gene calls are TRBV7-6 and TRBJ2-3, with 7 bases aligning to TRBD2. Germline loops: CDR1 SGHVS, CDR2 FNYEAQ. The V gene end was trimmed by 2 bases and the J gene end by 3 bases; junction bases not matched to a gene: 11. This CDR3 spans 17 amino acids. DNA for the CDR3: TGTGCCAGCAGCTTAACTGAAACACGGGAGGTAACAGATACGCAGTATTTT. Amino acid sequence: CASSLTETREVTDTQYF.

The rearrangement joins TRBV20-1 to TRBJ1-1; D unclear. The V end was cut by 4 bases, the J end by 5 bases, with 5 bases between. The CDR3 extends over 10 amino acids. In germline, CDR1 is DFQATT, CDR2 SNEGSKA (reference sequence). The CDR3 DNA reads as TGCAGTGCTACTTTGACTGAAGCTTTCTTT. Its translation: CSATLTEAFF.

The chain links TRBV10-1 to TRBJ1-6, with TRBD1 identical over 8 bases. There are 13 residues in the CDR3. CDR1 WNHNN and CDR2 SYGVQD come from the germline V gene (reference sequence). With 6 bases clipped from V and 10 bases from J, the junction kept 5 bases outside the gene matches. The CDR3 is CASREDRASPLHF. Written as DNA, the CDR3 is TGCGCCAGCAGGGAGGACAGGGCCTCACCCCTCCACTTT.

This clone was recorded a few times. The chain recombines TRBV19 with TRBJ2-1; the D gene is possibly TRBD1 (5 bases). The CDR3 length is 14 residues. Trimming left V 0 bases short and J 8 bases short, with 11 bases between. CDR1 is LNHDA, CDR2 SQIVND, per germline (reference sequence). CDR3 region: CASSIDRGRDEQFF. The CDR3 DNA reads TGTGCCAGTAGTATAGATCGAGGCAGGGATGAGCAGTTCTTC.

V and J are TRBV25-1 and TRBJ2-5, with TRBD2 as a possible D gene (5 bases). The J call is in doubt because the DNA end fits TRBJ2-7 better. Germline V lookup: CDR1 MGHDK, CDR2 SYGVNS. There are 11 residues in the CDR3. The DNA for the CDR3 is TGTGCCAGCAGTCGGGGCTACGAGCAGTACTTC. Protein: CASSRGYEQYF.

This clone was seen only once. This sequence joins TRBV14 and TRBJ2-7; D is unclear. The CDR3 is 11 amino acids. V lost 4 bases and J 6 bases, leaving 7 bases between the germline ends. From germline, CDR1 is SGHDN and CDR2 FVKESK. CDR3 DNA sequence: TGTGCCAGCAGCCGCGGCGGCGAGCAGTACTTC. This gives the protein CASSRGGEQYF.

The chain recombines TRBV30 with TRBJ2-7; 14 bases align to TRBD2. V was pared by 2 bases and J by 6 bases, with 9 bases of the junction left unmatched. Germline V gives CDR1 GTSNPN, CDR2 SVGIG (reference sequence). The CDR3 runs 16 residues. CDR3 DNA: TGTGCCTGGAGTTCAGGACTAGCGGGAGGCACCGTCGAGCAGTACTTC. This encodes CAWSSGLAGGTVEQYF. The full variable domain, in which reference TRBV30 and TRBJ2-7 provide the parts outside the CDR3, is SQTIHQWPATLVQPVGSPLSLECTVEGTSNPNLYWYRQAAGRGLQLLFYSVGIGQISSEVPQNLSASRPQDRQFILSSKKLLLSDSGFYLCAWSSGLAGGTVEQYFGPGTRLTVT.

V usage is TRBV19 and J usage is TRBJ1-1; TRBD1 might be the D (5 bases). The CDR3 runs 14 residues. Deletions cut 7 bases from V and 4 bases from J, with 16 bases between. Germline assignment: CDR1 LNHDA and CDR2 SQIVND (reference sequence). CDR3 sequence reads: CASTQGILSTEAFF. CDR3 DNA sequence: TGTGCCAGTACCCAGGGAATCTTGTCCACTGAAGCTTTCTTT.

CDR3 protein: CAWSVRSRLTGDSNQPQHF. The DNA of the CDR3 is TGTGCCTGGAGTGTACGGTCTAGGCTTACAGGGGATAGCAATCAGCCCCAGCATTTT. The gene calls are TRBV30 and TRBJ1-5, with TRBD1 matching over 7 bases. The V segment lost 0 bases and the J segment 0 bases; nucleotides outside the gene matches: 14. CDR3 size: 19 residues. Germline lookup yields CDR1 GTSNPN and CDR2 SVGIG (reference sequence).

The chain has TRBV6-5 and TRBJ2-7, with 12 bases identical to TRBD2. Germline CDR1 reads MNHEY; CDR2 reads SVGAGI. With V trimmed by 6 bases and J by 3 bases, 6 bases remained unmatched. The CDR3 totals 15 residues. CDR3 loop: CASRTTTSGSYEQYF. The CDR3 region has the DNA TGTGCCAGCAGGACCACGACTAGCGGGAGCTACGAGCAGTACTTC.